This T cell receptor (beta chain) comes out of a study of shared clonotypes between healthy human individuals. For this clone: Its antigen is still unknown.

Repertoires were generated with immunoSEQ multiplex PCR, while TCRdb's copy carries only in-frame clones and drops some. The sample lists 70,000 to 95,000 clones; about 63% were seen once. Findings and caveats of the study: Rarefaction demonstrated incomplete sorted-subset sequencing despite large depth. Represented diversity, genetic and exposure-history alike, was limited by few donors.

This CDR3 is 15 amino acids long. Germline V gives CDR1 SGHAT, CDR2 FQNNGV. V was clipped by 0 bases and J by 1 base, with 9 bases between them. The sequenced sample was memory CD8+ T cells sorted from blood. Subset here: CD45RO+ cells pooled with CCR7-negative TemRA cells. The clonotype was recovered from a man between 25 and 39 years old in good health. This chain uses TRBV11-2 with TRBJ1-1; D not certain. CDR3 bases: TGTGCCAGCAGCTTAGATCTAGGTCGGAACACTGAAGCTTTCTTT. Residues: CASSLDLGRNTEAFF.